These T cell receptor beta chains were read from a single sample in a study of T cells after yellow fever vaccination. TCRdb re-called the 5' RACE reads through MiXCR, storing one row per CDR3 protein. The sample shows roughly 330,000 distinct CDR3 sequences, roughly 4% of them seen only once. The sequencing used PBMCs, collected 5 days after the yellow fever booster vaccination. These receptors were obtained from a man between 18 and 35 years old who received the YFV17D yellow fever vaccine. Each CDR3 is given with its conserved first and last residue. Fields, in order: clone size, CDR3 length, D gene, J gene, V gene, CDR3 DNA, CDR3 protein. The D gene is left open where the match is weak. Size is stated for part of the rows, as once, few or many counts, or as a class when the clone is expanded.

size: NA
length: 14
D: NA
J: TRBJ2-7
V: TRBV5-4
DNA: TGTGCCAGCAGCTCCCGGACGGGTACCTACGAGCAGTACTTC
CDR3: CASSSRTGTYEQYF

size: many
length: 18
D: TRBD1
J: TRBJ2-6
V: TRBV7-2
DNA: TGTGCCAGCAGCTTAACTGGGACAGGGGACCTTGGGGCCAACGTCCTGACTTTC
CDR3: CASSLTGTGDLGANVLTF

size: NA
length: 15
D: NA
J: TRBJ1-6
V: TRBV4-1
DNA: TGCGCCAGCGGTCTGGGGAGCTCCTATAATTCACCCCTCCACTTT
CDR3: CASGLGSSYNSPLHF

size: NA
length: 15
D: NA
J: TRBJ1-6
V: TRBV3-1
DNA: TGTGCCAGCGGTCCCGGGGGGCAGGGTGGATCACCCCTCCACTTT
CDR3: CASGPGGQGGSPLHF

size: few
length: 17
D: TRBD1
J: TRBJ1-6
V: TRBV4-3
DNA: TGCGCCAGCAGCCAAGAGCGCAGGGGGTCCTATAATTCACCCCTCCACTTT
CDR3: CASSQERRGSYNSPLHF

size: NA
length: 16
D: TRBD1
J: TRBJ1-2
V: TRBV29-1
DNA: TGCAGCGTTGACAGGGGGCAATCCTTTCCTAACTATGGCTACACCTTC
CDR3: CSVDRGQSFPNYGYTF

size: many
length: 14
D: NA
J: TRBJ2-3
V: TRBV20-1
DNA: TGCAGTGCTAGAATTGGGTGGGGCACAGATACGCAGTATTTT
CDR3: CSARIGWGTDTQYF

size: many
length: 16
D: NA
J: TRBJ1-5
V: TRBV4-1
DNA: TGCGCCAGCAGCCATCCCACAAGGGACAGCAATCAGCCCCAGCATTTT
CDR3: CASSHPTRDSNQPQHF

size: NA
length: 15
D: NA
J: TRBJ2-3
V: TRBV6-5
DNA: TGTGCCAGCTGGGCGGGGGACACTAGCACAGATACGCAGTATTTT
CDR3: CASWAGDTSTDTQYF

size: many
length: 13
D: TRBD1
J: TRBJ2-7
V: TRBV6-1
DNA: TGTGCCAGTGGGACAGGGAGTGCCTACGAGCAGTACTTC
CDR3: CASGTGSAYEQYF

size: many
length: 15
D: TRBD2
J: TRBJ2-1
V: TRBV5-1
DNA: TGCGCCAGCAGCTTTTCTAGCGGCGCTTACAATGAGCAGTTCTTC
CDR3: CASSFSSGAYNEQFF

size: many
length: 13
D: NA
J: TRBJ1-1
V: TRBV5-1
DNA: TGCGCCAGCAGCTTGGCAGGGAACACTGAAGCTTTCTTT
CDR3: CASSLAGNTEAFF

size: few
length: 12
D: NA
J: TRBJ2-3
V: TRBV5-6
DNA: TGTGCCAGCAGCTTGCGGGGGGCCACGCAGTATTTT
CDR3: CASSLRGATQYF

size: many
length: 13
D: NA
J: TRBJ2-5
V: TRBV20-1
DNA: TGCAGTGCTAGAGATCTAGCCCAAGAGACCCAGTACTTC
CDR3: CSARDLAQETQYF

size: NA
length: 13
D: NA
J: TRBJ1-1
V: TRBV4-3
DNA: TGCGCCAGCAGCCAAGATAATCGGGCTGAAGCTTTCTTT
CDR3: CASSQDNRAEAFF

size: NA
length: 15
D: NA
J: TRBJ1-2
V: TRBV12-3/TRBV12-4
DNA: TGTGCCAGCAGCCGGACCCGCGCTGCCCCCTATGGCTACACCTTC
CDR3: CASSRTRAAPYGYTF

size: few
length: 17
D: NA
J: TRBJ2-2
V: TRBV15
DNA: TGTGCCACCAGCAGGAACCCGGGACAAGCGAACACCGGGGAGCTGTTTTTT
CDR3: CATSRNPGQANTGELFF

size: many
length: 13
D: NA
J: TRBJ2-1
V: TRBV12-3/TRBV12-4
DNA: TGTGCCAGCAGTTTGGTTCACGGGAATGAGCAGTTCTTC
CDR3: CASSLVHGNEQFF

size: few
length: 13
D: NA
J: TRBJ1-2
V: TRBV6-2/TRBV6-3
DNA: TGTGCCAGCAGTTACCAGGGAATCTATGGCTACACCTTC
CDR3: CASSYQGIYGYTF

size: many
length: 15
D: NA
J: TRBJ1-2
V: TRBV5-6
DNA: TGTGCCAGCAGCTTGGTTCAGGGAGCACGGGATGGCTACACCTTC
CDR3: CASSLVQGARDGYTF

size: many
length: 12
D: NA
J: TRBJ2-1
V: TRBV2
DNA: TGTGCCAGCTACGTTCGGGCCCCCGAGCAGTTCTTC
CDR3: CASYVRAPEQFF

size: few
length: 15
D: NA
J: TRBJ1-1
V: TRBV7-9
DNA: TGTGCCAGCAGCTGGGAGGAGGAGCTGGGGACTGAAGCTTTCTTT
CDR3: CASSWEEELGTEAFF

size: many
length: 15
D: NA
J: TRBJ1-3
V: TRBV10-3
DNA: TGTGCCATCAGTGCGGTCACCCGCCATGGAAACACCATATATTTT
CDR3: CAISAVTRHGNTIYF

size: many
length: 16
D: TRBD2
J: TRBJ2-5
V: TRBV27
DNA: TGTGCCAGCAGGCCGACTAGCGGGGGCGGGCGAGAGACCCAGTACTTC
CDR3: CASRPTSGGGRETQYF

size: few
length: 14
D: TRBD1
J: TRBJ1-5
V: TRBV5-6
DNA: TGTGCCAGCAACCAGGGGGGACCCAATCAGCCCCAGCATTTT
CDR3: CASNQGGPNQPQHF

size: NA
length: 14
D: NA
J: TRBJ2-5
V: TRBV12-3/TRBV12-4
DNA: TGTGCCAGCAGTTTCCGGGGGTCGAGGGAGACCCAGTACTTC
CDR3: CASSFRGSRETQYF

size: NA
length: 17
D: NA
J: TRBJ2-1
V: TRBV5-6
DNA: TGTGCCAGCAGCTTGCCCGCTCTAGCAGAGGGGTACAATGAGCAGTTCTTC
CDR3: CASSLPALAEGYNEQFF

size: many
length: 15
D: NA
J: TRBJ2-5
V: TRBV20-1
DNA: TGCAGTGCTAGAGACCCGGGACTTAGTTGGGAGACCCAGTACTTC
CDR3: CSARDPGLSWETQYF

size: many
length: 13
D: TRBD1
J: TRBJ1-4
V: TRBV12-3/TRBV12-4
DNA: TGTGCCATCCTCCGGGACAGGGTTGAAAAACTGTTTTTT
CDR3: CAILRDRVEKLFF

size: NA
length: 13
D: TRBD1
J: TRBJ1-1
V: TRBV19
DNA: TGTGCCAGTACTAATCCAGGGGGCACTGAAGCTTTCTTT
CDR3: CASTNPGGTEAFF

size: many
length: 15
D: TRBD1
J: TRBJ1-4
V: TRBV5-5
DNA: TGTGCCAGCAGCTTCCCCGACAGGGGAAGGGAAAAACTGTTTTTT
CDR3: CASSFPDRGREKLFF

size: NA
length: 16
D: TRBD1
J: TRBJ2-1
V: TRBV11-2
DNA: TGTGCCAGCAGCACGCCCCGGGACAGGGGGCAAAATGAGCAGTTCTTC
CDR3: CASSTPRDRGQNEQFF

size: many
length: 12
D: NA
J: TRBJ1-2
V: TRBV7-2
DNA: TGTGCCAGCAGCTTGTACAGGGATGGCTACACCTTC
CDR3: CASSLYRDGYTF

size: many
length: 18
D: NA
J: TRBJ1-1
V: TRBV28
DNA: TGTGCCAGCAGTTTGTATAGCAGCGGACCTCAGAAGGGCACTGAAGCTTTCTTT
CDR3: CASSLYSSGPQKGTEAFF

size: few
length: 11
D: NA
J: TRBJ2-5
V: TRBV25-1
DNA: TGTGCCAGCAGTGAGGGGCAGACTCCGTACTTC
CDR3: CASSEGQTPYF

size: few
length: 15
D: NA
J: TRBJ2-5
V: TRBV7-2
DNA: TGTGCCAGCAGCTTCGATATAGGGGAGCAAGAGACCCAGTACTTC
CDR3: CASSFDIGEQETQYF

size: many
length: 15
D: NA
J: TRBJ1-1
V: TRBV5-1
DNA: TGCGCCAGCAGCTTGGTTTCGGGAACGGACACTGAAGCTTTCTTT
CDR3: CASSLVSGTDTEAFF

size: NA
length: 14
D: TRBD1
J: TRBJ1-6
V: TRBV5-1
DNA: TGCGCCAGCAGCTCGGGACAGGAGAATTCACCCCTCCACTTT
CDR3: CASSSGQENSPLHF

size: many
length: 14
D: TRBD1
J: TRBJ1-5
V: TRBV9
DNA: TGTGCCAGCAGCCCAGGGGGTGACGACCAGCCCCAGCATTTT
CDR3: CASSPGGDDQPQHF

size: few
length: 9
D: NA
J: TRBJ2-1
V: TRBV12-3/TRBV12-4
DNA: TGTGCCAGAAAGGGGGAGCAGTTCTTC
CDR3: CARKGEQFF

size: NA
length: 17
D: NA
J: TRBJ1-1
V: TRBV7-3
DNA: TGTGCCAGCAGCCCTTGGCACAGGGCCCGGTTCGACACTGAAGCTTTCTTT
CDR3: CASSPWHRARFDTEAFF

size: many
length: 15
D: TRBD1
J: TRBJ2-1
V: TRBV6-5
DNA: TGTGCCAGCAGTTCCCACAGGGGGCGCGGCAATGAGCAGTTCTTC
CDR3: CASSSHRGRGNEQFF

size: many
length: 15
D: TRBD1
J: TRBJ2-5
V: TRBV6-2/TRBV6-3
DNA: TGTGCCAGCAGCTACAGGGGGCGCGGGGGAGAGACCCAGTACTTC
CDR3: CASSYRGRGGETQYF

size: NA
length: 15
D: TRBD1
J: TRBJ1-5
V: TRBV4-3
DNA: TGCGCCAGCAGCTCCGACAGGGGCTTCAATCAGCCCCAGCATTTT
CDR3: CASSSDRGFNQPQHF

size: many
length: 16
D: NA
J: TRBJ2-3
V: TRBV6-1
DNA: TGTGCCAGCACCAAAGAGGTGGCAGACCCCACAGATACGCAGTATTTT
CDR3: CASTKEVADPTDTQYF

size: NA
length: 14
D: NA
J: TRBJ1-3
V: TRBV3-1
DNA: TGTGCCAGCAGCCAAGGGGAGTATCTTTACACCATATATTTT
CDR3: CASSQGEYLYTIYF

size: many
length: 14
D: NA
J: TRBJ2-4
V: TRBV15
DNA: TGTGCCACCGGCCGTGGGGCGGGGCCGGACATTCAGTACTTC
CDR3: CATGRGAGPDIQYF

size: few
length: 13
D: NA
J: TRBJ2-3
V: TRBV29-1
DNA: TGCAGCGTTGCCGGTAGTCGGGCAGATACGCAGTATTTT
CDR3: CSVAGSRADTQYF

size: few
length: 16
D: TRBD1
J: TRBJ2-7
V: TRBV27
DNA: TGTGCCAGCAGTCGCGAGGGACAGGGCGTCCCCTACGAGCAGTACTTC
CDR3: CASSREGQGVPYEQYF

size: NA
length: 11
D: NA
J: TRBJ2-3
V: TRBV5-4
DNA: TGTGCCAGCAGCATGGATGTCACGCAGTATTTT
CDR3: CASSMDVTQYF

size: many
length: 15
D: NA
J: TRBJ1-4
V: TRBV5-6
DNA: TGTGCCAGCAGCTCCCCTACAGGAGTAACTGAAAAACTGTTTTTT
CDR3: CASSSPTGVTEKLFF

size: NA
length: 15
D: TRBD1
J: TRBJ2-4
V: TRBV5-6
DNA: TGTGCCAGCAGGTGGGACAGCAGCCCCAAAAACATTCAGTACTTC
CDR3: CASRWDSSPKNIQYF

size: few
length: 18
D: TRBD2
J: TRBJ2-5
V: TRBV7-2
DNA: TGTGCCAGCAGCTTCATCAGGACTAGCAGGGACCGAGGGGAGACCCAGTACTTC
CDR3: CASSFIRTSRDRGETQYF

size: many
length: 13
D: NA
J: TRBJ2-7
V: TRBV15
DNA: TGTGCCACCAGCAGAGATAGGGGGGGGGACCAGTACTTC
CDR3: CATSRDRGGDQYF

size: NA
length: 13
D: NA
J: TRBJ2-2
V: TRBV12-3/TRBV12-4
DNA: TGTGCCAGCCGCAGGGGCTATACCGGGGAGCTGTTTTTT
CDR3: CASRRGYTGELFF